The 24 T cell receptor beta chains in this list originate from one sample, sequenced in a study of blood T cell repertoires in COVID-19. Measured with immunoSEQ multiplex PCR; TCRdb has only the in-frame clones, and not every one. The table includes 150,000 to 200,000 clones, 80% to 90% detected once. The sequencing input was peripheral blood. All receptors come from a man aged 60-69 years with acute or convalescent COVID-19.

V is TRBV5-1 and J is TRBJ1-2; D is ambiguous. With 0 bases removed from V and 4 bases from J, the gap between germline ends came to 10 bases. Germline CDR1 and CDR2: SGHRS and YFSETQ. The CDR3 runs to 14 residues. The CDR3 DNA follows: TGCGCCAGCAGCTTGGATATAGGGAGCTATGGCTACACCTTC. Protein sequence: CASSLDIGSYGYTF.

The rearrangement links TRBV7-9 to TRBJ2-1; the D is unclear. Germline CDR1 SEHNR, CDR2 FQNEAQ (reference sequence). V was shortened by 6 bases and J by 6 bases, with 6 bases between the two germline ends. The CDR3 spans 11 residues. The CDR3 protein is CASSPFNEQFF. The CDR3 DNA is TGTGCCAGCAGTCCGTTCAATGAGCAGTTCTTC.

The chain has TRBV15 and TRBJ2-4, with TRBD1 identical over 9 bases. V dropped 2 bases and J dropped 1; count of bases not matched to a gene: 3. The CDR3 has 16 amino acids. Germline assignment: CDR1 LNHNV and CDR2 YYDKDF (reference sequence). The CDR3 loop reads CATSRRQGVAKNIQYF. In DNA, the CDR3 is TGTGCCACCAGCAGACGACAGGGGGTGGCCAAAAACATTCAGTACTTC.

This chain joins TRBV5-5 and TRBJ1-2; the D gene is possibly TRBD1 (5 bases). Germline V gene data show CDR1 as SGHKS and CDR2 as YYEKEE (reference sequence). V was cut by 4 bases and J by 1 base, with 11 bases left in between. CDR3 length: 14 residues. CDR3 coding DNA: TGTGCCAGCAGCCCCAGGGCACTTAACTATGGCTACACCTTC. Amino acids: CASSPRALNYGYTF.

CDR3 nucleotide sequence: TGTGCCAGCAGTCGAGGGGAGCCGGGTCAGCCCCAGCATTTT. Its protein is CASSRGEPGQPQHF. The gene calls are TRBV6-6 and TRBJ1-5; TRBD1 might be the D (5 bases). Trimming pared 5 bases from V and 6 bases from J, leaving 14 bases between. This CDR3 contains 14 residues. Germline lookup yields CDR1 MNHNY and CDR2 SVGAGI (reference sequence).

V is TRBV7-6 and J is TRBJ2-1; the match to TRBD2 covers 7 bases. CDR3 size: 16 residues. Germline lookup yields CDR1 SGHVS and CDR2 FNYEAQ. Trimming took 5 bases from V and 9 from J; bases not matched to a gene: 16. The CDR3 is CASSPLAGEGIGEQFF. The CDR3 bases are TGTGCCAGCAGCCCCCTTGCGGGAGAGGGGATCGGTGAGCAGTTCTTC.

The chain uses TRBV5-4 and TRBJ2-5; the D gene is possibly TRBD2 (6 bases). Between the trimmed V and J ends, which lost 0 bases and 2 bases, there was a span of 8 bases. This CDR3 comprises 14 residues. Germline V lookup: CDR1 SGHNT, CDR2 YYREEE (reference sequence). CDR3 in DNA: TGTGCCAGCAGCTTGGCCGCGGGGCAAGAGACCCAGTACTTC. This gives the protein CASSLAAGQETQYF.

The CDR3 DNA reads TGCGCCAGCAGCCAACTCACAGGGGGCGAAATCGCCGGGGAGCTGTTTTTT. This sequence encodes CASSQLTGGEIAGELFF. The chain couples TRBV4-1 to TRBJ2-2, with TRBD1 identical over 9 bases. V was clipped by 2 bases and J by 6 bases; unmatched bases: 10. This CDR3 spans 17 amino acids. Germline V CDR1 and CDR2: MGHRA, YSYEKL.

The chain recombines TRBV7-2 with TRBJ2-3; D not resolved. Germline CDR1 and CDR2: SGHTA and FQGNSA. Trimming pared 7 bases from V and 0 bases from J, leaving 17 bases between. The CDR3 loop spans 16 amino acids. CDR3 nucleotides: TGTGCCAGCACTGATCCCCGTAGACTGAGCACAGATACGCAGTATTTT. Protein sequence: CASTDPRRLSTDTQYF.

There are many counts of this clone. The V and J genes are TRBV6-1 and TRBJ1-5; 10 bases are a match to TRBD1. V dropped 4 bases and J dropped 4; count of bases not matched to a gene: 7. The CDR3 is made up of 16 amino acids. The germline CDR1 and CDR2 sequences are MNHNS and SASEGT. The CDR3 DNA reads as TGTGCCAGCAGTGGGTCCCGGGACAGGGGTAATCAGCCCCAGCATTTT. This gives the protein CASSGSRDRGNQPQHF.

The rearrangement joins TRBV24-1 to TRBJ2-7; the D gene is possibly TRBD1 (6 bases). CDR1 is KGHDR, CDR2 SFDVKD, per germline. The CDR3 loop spans 18 amino acids. Trimming left V 4 bases short and J 2 bases short, with 23 bases between. The CDR3 DNA reads TGTGCCACCAGTGAAAACCCTCCACAGGGAGTTCGGACCTACGAGCAGTACTTC. This gives the protein CATSENPPQGVRTYEQYF.

This clone came up a few times. This rearrangement joins TRBV7-9 to TRBJ1-2; no clear D. Looked up from germline, CDR1 is SEHNR and CDR2 is FQNEAQ (reference sequence). This CDR3 has 15 residues. Trimming pared 1 base from V and 2 bases from J, leaving 11 bases between. The CDR3, as DNA: TGTGCCAGCAGCTTAGTGGCAGGCTCCAACTATGGCTACACCTTC. Its protein product is CASSLVAGSNYGYTF. Complete variable domain (other parts from reference TRBV7-9 and TRBJ1-2): DTGVSQNPRHKITKRGQNVTFRCDPISEHNRLYWYRQTLGQGPEFLTYFQNEAQLEKSRLLSDRFSAERPKGSFSTLEIQRTEQGDSAMYLCASSLVAGSNYGYTFGSGTRLTVV.

This clone was seen repeatedly, ten times or more. The V call is TRBV2, the J call TRBJ2-7; tentative D call: TRBD2 (5 bases). CDR1 is SNHLY and CDR2 is FYNNEI in the germline V gene. Trimming cost V 3 bases and J 2 bases, with 20 bases left between them. The CDR3 sequence is 17 residues long. CDR3 amino acids: CASSDEVIGRVTYEQYF. As DNA, the CDR3 is TGTGCCAGCAGTGATGAAGTCATCGGGCGGGTAACCTACGAGCAGTACTTC.

In its sample, this clone was seen once. The chain couples TRBV29-1 to TRBJ2-7; the match to TRBD1 covers 8 bases. Per germline, CDR1 SQVTM and CDR2 ANQGSEA. The CDR3 spans 13 residues. V lost 6 bases to trimming and J lost 4 bases; unmatched junction nucleotides: 8. The CDR3 is CSVMTGASYEQYF. CDR3 coding DNA: TGCAGCGTCATGACAGGGGCCAGTTACGAGCAGTACTTC.

The chain couples TRBV15 to TRBJ1-3; D is unclear. V was cut by 1 base and J by 3 bases, with 10 bases left in between. CDR1 and CDR2 (germline): LNHNV, YYDKDF (reference sequence). This CDR3 has 15 residues. The CDR3 reads CATSRARGLGNTIYF. The CDR3 region has the DNA TGTGCCACCAGCAGAGCCCGAGGCCTTGGAAACACCATATATTTT.

This rearrangement joins TRBV28 to TRBJ2-1; 10 bases line up with TRBD2. The trim removed 6 bases at V and 5 bases at J, leaving 16 bases unmatched. Looked up from germline, CDR1 is MDHEN and CDR2 is SYDVKM. The CDR3 is 18 amino acids. The DNA of the CDR3 is TGTGCCAGCAGCCGGAGCGGTTTCCTAGCGGGAGACAACAATGAGCAGTTCTTC. It yields the protein CASSRSGFLAGDNNEQFF. Complete variable domain (other parts from reference TRBV28 and TRBJ2-1): DVKVTQSSRYLVKRTGEKVFLECVQDMDHENMFWYRQDPGLGLRLIYFSYDVKMKEKGDIPEGYSVSREKKERFSLILESASTNQTSMYLCASSRSGFLAGDNNEQFFGPGTRLTVL.

This clone rates as medium-sized. The J gene is TRBJ2-7, the V gene TRBV3-1 (or the pseudogene TRBV3-2), with TRBD1 matching over 8 bases. Germline trimming cut 2 bases from V and 2 bases from J; bases unmatched to any gene: 14. The CDR3 covers 18 residues. Germline V lookup: CDR1 LGHDT, CDR2 YNNKEL (reference sequence). In DNA, the CDR3 is TGTGCCAGCAGCCAATCGGACAGGGCAGCATGGAGTCCCTACGAGCAGTACTTC. It codes for CASSQSDRAAWSPYEQYF.

This clone occurred once. CDR3 protein: CASSSPRPGANVLTF. As DNA, the CDR3 is TGTGCCAGCAGTTCCCCCAGGCCTGGGGCCAACGTCCTGACTTTC. The chain is built from TRBV28 and TRBJ2-6; D not resolved. In germline, CDR1 is MDHEN, CDR2 SYDVKM. V was trimmed by 4 bases and J by 2 bases, leaving 9 bases between them. There are 15 residues in the CDR3.

The chain combines TRBV18 with TRBJ2-7, with a tentative D call TRBD1 (6 bases). Germline-derived CDR1 and CDR2 are KGHSH and LQKENI. Trimming removed 1 base at V and 0 bases at J, with 10 bases between. CDR3 length equals 15 residues. The CDR3 protein is CASSPRQANSYEQYF. In DNA form, the CDR3 reads TGTGCCAGCTCACCACGACAGGCCAACTCCTACGAGCAGTACTTC.

The chain employs TRBV7-9 and TRBJ1-4; D possibly corresponds to TRBD1 (5 bases). Germline V gene sequence: CDR1 SEHNR, CDR2 FQNEAQ (reference sequence). The CDR3 consists of 16 residues. Trimming took off 5 bases at V and 8 bases at J, with 21 bases between the two ends. The CDR3 sequence: CASSPLSGGKREKLFF. The CDR3 nucleotides read TGTGCCAGCAGCCCATTGTCGGGGGGGAAGCGAGAAAAACTGTTTTTT.

V gene TRBV19 combines with J gene TRBJ2-3, with TRBD2 matching over 13 bases. J lost 4 bases, V lost 7 bases, and 8 bases had no gene match. CDR1 and CDR2 (germline): LNHDA, SQIVND (reference sequence). CDR3 length: 16 residues. The CDR3 sequence is CASKSGLAGSADTQYF. CDR3 DNA sequence: TGTGCCAGTAAGTCGGGACTAGCGGGATCCGCAGATACGCAGTATTTT.

This clone was seen a single time. This chain connects TRBV10-3 to TRBJ2-1; the D is unclear. V was cut by 0 bases and J by 0 bases, with 15 bases left in between. The length of the CDR3 is 18 residues. Germline V CDR1 and CDR2: ENHRY, SYGVKD. The CDR3 bases are TGTGCCATCAGTGAGTCCTACCGAAGCGCGAGCTCCTACAATGAGCAGTTCTTC. This encodes CAISESYRSASSYNEQFF.

The chain couples TRBV25-1 to TRBJ1-2, with 9 bases fitting TRBD1. Germline CDR1 reads MGHDK; CDR2 reads SYGVNS. CDR3 length: 15 residues. Trimming at V came to 0 bases and at J to 8 bases, leaving 7 bases not matched to a gene. The CDR3 region is CASSEYGTGQGGYTF. CDR3 DNA sequence: TGTGCCAGCAGTGAATATGGGACAGGGCAGGGAGGCTACACCTTC.

This clone was found a few times. The sample holds other DNA sequences that translate to the same CDR3. V gene TRBV18 combines with J gene TRBJ1-2; 7 nucleotides line up with TRBD1. Germline V gene data show CDR1 as KGHSH and CDR2 as LQKENI. This CDR3 spans 13 amino acids. The V gene end was trimmed by 3 bases and the J gene end by 5 bases; junction bases not matched to a gene: 3. CDR3 nucleotides: TGTGCCAGCTCACCGGACAGGACATATGGCTACACCTTC. Amino acids: CASSPDRTYGYTF.